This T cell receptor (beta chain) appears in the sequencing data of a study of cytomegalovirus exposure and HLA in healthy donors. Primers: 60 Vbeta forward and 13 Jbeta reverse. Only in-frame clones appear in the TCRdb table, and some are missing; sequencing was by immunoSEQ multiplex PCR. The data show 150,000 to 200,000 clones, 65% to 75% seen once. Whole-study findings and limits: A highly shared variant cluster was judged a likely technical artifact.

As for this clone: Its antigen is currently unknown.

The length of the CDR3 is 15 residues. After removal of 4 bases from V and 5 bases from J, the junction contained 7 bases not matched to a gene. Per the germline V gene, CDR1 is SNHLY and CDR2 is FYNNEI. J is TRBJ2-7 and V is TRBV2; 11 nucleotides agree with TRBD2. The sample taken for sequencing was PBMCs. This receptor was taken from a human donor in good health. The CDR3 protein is CASSAFSGGADEQYF. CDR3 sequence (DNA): TGTGCCAGCAGTGCCTTTAGCGGGGGGGCGGACGAGCAGTACTTC. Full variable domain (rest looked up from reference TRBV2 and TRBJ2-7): EPEVTQTPSHQVTQMGQEVILRCVPISNHLYFYWYRQILGQKVEFLVSFYNNEISEKSEIFDDQFSVERPDGSNFTLKIRSTKLEDSAMYFCASSAFSGGADEQYFGPGTRLTVT.